The entry below gives a single T cell receptor (beta chain) sequence along with its context. Its specific antigen is unknown. It has no much larger one-base neighbor in the sample; base qualities were not kept. The data were taken from a study of cytomegalovirus exposure and HLA in healthy donors (dated by TCRdb to about 2017). With regard to the full study: According to an earlier analysis of a few hundred of the donors, roughly 180 million T cells yielded 90 million to 140 million unique TCR beta sequences and 276 Gb of sequence data. Roughly 300 gigabases of sequencing data and around 85 million unique TCR sequences made up an early release that covered about 640 HLA-typed donors. Of the 300 to 400 genotyped donors, roughly 80% fell in the genetic ancestry cluster associated with self-reported Caucasian donors. The study aimed to test whether cataloging public T cell receptors could reveal signatures of past pathogen exposure. The study profiled the T cell repertoires of under 850 subjects by immunosequencing and related them to cytomegalovirus serostatus. A separate validation cohort of roughly 120 different subjects was used in addition to the roughly 670-subject first cohort. The study combined high-throughput TCR immunosequencing, statistical association of individual TCRs with disease status, and machine learning to predict cytomegalovirus infection status. To study patterns of TCR occurrence, a later analysis re-analyzed previously published TCR beta repertoires from 600 to 750 donors and added high-resolution HLA genotyping. In the later analysis, no new phenotypic data were used to find candidate immune exposures; instead, reliance was placed on TCR beta sequences and their occurrence across donors. In an earlier analysis of roughly 540 of the donors, high-throughput TCR beta sequencing was used to judge whether each TCR beta V gene segment behaved as functional or pseudogenic. Donor age, sex, ethnicity and CMV serostatus were compiled together with the repertoire data. A later genetic analysis used genome-wide SNP genotypes for 398 of the 666 donors, treating that subset as a discovery cohort. Every discovery cohort repertoire had been produced on one sequencing platform. HLA typing covered class I and class II loci at four-digit resolution. Typing coverage differed by locus: A, B, C, DRB1 and DQB1 were typed in about 620-630 donors, DQA1 in about 510, DPA1 in some 570, and DPB1 in 400 to 480. Four to six DR-DQ haplotypes were handled as single units for association and clustering because linkage in the cohort was strong. On average, over 200,000 unique TCR beta nucleotide sequences were sequenced per donor among about 400 genotyped donors of the cohort, with roughly a sixth of those sequences being non-productive.

In total, just over 650 healthy bone marrow donors made up the cohort. Cohort members were all nominally healthy when sampled, although unrecorded immune exposures were likely present. The donor tested CMV seropositive and was one of the 289 seropositive cohort members. A peripheral blood sample was collected from each donor, and TCR beta sequencing was performed on peripheral blood mononuclear cells. Genomic DNA extraction from the blood cell samples was performed with the Qiagen DNeasy Blood Extraction Kit. The receptor library was made with the immunoSEQ multiplex PCR assay. A mixture of 60 forward primers for TCR Vbeta segments and 13 reverse primers for TCR Jbeta segments was used in the multiplex PCR. The CDR3 region of rearranged TCR beta genes was amplified from genomic DNA with a multiplex PCR assay. On the Illumina HiSeq System, the amplified TCR beta libraries were sequenced as 87-base-pair reads. Turning to the authors' computational methods: Across the 700 or so repertoires, a later analysis counted 60 million to 90 million unique TCR beta chains, roughly 11 million of which were shared by at least two donors. Raw reads were error-corrected and collapsed into unique sequences with a nearest-neighbor algorithm that merged closely related sequences to remove PCR and sequencing errors. CDR3 sequences were aligned to IMGT reference sequences to assign V, D and J gene segments. For a sequence to be retained, a match of at least six nucleotides was required to both a V gene segment and a J gene segment. Rearrangements were classified as productive when the CDR3 lacked stop codons and remained in frame with V and J, and all other rearrangements were classified as non-productive. Following IMGT convention, CDR3 was defined as the stretch from the second conserved V-encoded cysteine up to the conserved J-encoded phenylalanine. The earlier analysis of about 570 of the donors excluded any sequence lacking an unambiguous match to a single V gene segment. An earlier analysis of roughly 590 of the donors called V segments functional above 56.7% productive rearrangements and segregating when the between-donor standard deviation exceeded 5%. A statistical classification framework was built for diagnosing cytomegalovirus status from the catalog of TCR beta chain sequences. In a later analysis, TCR nucleotide sequences were compared against IMGT/GENE-DB human TR gene sequences so that V and J genes could be assigned. In a later analysis, CDR3 sequences and most-parsimonious VDJ recombination scenarios were assigned using the TCRdist pipeline. In a later analysis, each TCR beta chain was defined by its CDR3 amino acid sequence together with its V-gene family, and reads without a unique V-gene family were excluded. In a later analysis, a few hundred highly shared, low-generation-probability nucleotide sequences were removed to address suspected cross-contamination and a sequencing artifact. For each public chain, a later analysis derived a clonal expansion index from normalized ranks of inferred template counts within each repertoire. In a later analysis, generation probabilities were computed with a VDJ recombination model fitted to out-of-frame rearrangements, and the resulting probabilities were checked against IGoR. In a later analysis, hypergeometric tests were used to score TCR-TCR, TCR-HLA and TCR-CMV co-occurrence, with a repertoire-size bias correction applied to TCR pairs. To estimate false discovery rates, a later analysis permuted the HLA or CMV assignments 20 times. In a later analysis, co-occurring TCRs were grouped using DBSCAN, and TCRdist sequence similarity was added for clustering within HLA-allele-positive subsets. Repertoires with fewer than 30,000 or more than 120,000 public chains were left out of co-occurrence clustering, as were a few repertoires with anomalous nucleotide sharing. TCRdb took this table from immuneACCESS and kept in-frame rearrangements with V and J called. Such tables lack part of the clones; where checked against another copy, unresolved V genes explain under half of the gap, and the rest is unexplained. The V and J calls and the clone size are those of that table, but D and trimming were determined from the DNA. The table for this sample lists 100,000 or so clones; 75% to 90% of them were counted only once. The biggest ten clones account for 6.5% to 8.5% of the sample.

Clipping removes 5 bases from V and 1 base from J, with 4 as the unmatched junction base count. Reading the germline V gene gives CDR1 SGHTA and CDR2 FQGTGA. The cysteine opens and the phenylalanine closes a CDR3 of 15 amino acids. The entry retains the CDR3 DNA only, 45 bases that are in frame from base 1. The paper as a whole reports these results and caveats: An association between a missense DCLRE1C variant and V-gene and J-gene trimming of TCR beta chains was found in a later genetic analysis and replicated in an independent cohort. Sequencing depth was assumed to be roughly uniform across donors in the presence/absence analyses, though that assumption may not hold. The study gave a list of about 160 TCR beta chains associated with cytomegalovirus. In a later analysis, the rate of TCR association differed among HLA loci, with DRB1 alleles having the most associated TCRs and HLA-C alleles having the fewest. In a later analysis, around 17,000 TCR beta sequences were associated with specific HLA alleles at a false discovery rate of 0.05. Most CMV-associated TCR beta chains appeared to be HLA-restricted in a later analysis, and the HLA associations seemed to be driven largely by CMV exposure. A further reported finding was that TCR beta sequences accurately predicted the HLA-A and HLA-B alleles for most subjects in the first cohort. In a later analysis, HLA-associated TCR beta chains showed more clonal expansion and lower generation probabilities than non-associated chains that were equally common. The classifier was reported to diagnose cytomegalovirus status with high specificity and sensitivity in both the original and validation cohorts. Because some donors lacked HLA typing at each locus, the association tests relied only on the typed subset. An earlier analysis of several hundred of the donors showed that most TCR beta V segments appeared in productive rearrangements either about 87% or about 30% of the time, which broadly matched IMGT annotations. A later genetic analysis reported fewer N-insertions in productive TCRs among donors in an Asian-associated ancestry cluster than the roughly 640-donor mean. In vitro tests confirmed that a few of the cytomegalovirus-associated TCR beta chains recognize cytomegalovirus antigens. According to a later analysis, parvovirus B19, influenza, CMV and Epstein-Barr virus appeared linked to several top co-occurrence clusters. Most TCR sequences were seen in very few donors, while some public TCRs were found in many individuals. For the cohort, immune exposure information was limited to CMV serostatus. When HLA alleles, especially DR and DQ, strongly co-occurred, TCR associations were difficult to assign to individual alleles. It was suggested by the authors that the approach could potentially be generalized to other disease states and immunological phenotypes. Linkage disequilibrium might explain the correlated functional status among segregating V segments, but an unknown experimental factor could not be excluded. Approximately 18 rarely observed V segments, including chromosome 9 orphons, were excluded from the earlier analysis of about 500 of the donors because counts were too low. The 87-base-pair reads could not distinguish some IMGT-functional V segments, including TRBV6-2 and TRBV6-3, so those segments were excluded. The cohort was sequenced for TCR beta chains only, and without alpha or paired-chain data the features that could be detected were limited. The sequencing pipeline was judged likely to have produced a cluster of highly shared sequence variants as a technical artifact.

The receptor chain draws on TRBV7-3 and TRBJ2-3; 9 bases in the junction line up with TRBD1. This TCR was sampled from a man aged 25 to 40 in good health and CMV-seropositive. The specimen sequenced was PBMCs. The CDR3 region: CASSLGTGRTDTQYF. DNA sequence: TGTGCCAGCAGCCTAGGGACAGGGCGCACAGATACGCAGTATTTT.